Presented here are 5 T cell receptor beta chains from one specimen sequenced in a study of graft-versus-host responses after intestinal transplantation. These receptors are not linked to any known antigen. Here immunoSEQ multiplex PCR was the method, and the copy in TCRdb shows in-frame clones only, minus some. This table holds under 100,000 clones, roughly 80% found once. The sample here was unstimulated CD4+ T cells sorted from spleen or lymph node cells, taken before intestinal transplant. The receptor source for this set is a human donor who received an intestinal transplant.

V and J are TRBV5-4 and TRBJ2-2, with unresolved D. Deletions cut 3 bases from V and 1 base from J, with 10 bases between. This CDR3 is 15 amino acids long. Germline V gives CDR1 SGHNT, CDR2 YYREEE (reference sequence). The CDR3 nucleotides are TGTGCCAGCAGCTCGCCCATACAGAACACCGGGGAGCTGTTTTTT. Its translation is CASSSPIQNTGELFF.

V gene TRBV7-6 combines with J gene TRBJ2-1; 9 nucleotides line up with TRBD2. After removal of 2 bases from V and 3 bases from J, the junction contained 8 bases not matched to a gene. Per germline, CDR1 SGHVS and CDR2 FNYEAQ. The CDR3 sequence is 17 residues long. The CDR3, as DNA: TGTGCCAGCAGCTTACGGTATCGGCGGGAGGGCTACAATGAGCAGTTCTTC. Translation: CASSLRYRREGYNEQFF.

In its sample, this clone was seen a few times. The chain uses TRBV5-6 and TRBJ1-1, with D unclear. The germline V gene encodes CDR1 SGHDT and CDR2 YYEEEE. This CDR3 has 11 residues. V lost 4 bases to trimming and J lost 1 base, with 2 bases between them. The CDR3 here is CASSRNTEAFF. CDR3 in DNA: TGTGCCAGCAGCCGGAACACTGAAGCTTTCTTT.

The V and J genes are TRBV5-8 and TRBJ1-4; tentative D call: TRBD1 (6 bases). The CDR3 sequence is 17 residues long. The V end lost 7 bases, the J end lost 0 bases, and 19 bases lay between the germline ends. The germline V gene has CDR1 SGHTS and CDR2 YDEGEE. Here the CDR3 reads CASFPFTGPATNEKLFF. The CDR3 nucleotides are TGTGCCAGCTTCCCCTTCACAGGGCCTGCAACTAATGAAAAACTGTTTTTT.

In DNA, the CDR3 is TGTGCCAGCAGCTTGGCCGGGACAGGGGACCTCAATGAGCAGTTCTTC. It specifies CASSLAGTGDLNEQFF. This chain links TRBV5-6 with TRBJ2-1; 10 nucleotides agree with TRBD1. J lost 6 bases, V lost 0 bases, and 6 bases had no gene match. Germline-derived CDR1 and CDR2 are SGHDT and YYEEEE. The CDR3 covers 16 residues.